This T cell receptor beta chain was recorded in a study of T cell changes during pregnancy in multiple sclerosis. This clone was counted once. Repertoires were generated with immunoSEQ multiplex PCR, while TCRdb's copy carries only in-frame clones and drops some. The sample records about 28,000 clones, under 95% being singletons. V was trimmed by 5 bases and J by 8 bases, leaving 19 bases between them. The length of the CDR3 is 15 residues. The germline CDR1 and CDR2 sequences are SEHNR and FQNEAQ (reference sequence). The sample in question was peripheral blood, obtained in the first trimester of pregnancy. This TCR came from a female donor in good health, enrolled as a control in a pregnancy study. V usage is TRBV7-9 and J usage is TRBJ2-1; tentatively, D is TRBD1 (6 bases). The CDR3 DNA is TGTGCCAGCAGCCTCCTGCAGGGGATTAACGATGAGCAGTTCTTC. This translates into CASSLLQGINDEQFF.